Listed here is a single TCR beta chain. This sample was included in a study of blood T cell repertoires in COVID-19. Study-level information: From T cells, B-cell-depleted T cells, or PBMCs came the material, which was cDNA or gDNA.

Germline assignment: CDR1 LGHNT and CDR2 FRNRAP. The CDR3 is 16 residues long. With 2 bases clipped from V and 10 bases from J, the junction kept 7 bases outside the gene matches. Produced via immunoSEQ multiplex PCR; TCRdb's table is partial and in-frame only. The sample contains a few hundred thousand clones, roughly 88% of which appear only once. This clonotype was obtained from a woman aged 25 to 39 with acute or convalescent COVID-19. The chain employs TRBV12-5 and TRBJ2-1; 14 bases line up with TRBD2. The sample comprised peripheral blood. This chain's CDR3 is CASGLLGLAGEGEQFF. The CDR3 coding sequence is TGTGCTAGTGGTTTGTTGGGACTAGCGGGAGAGGGGGAGCAGTTCTTC.